This entry is about one T cell receptor beta chain. Its antigen is unidentified. This sample is drawn from a study of PD-L1 blockade in urothelial cancer. Turning to the study itself: Patients initiated atezolizumab in the mid-2010s at 1,200 mg intravenously every 3 weeks. The study recovered a median of about 150,000 T cells per blood sample. Male sex and bladder-origin urothelial cancer were recorded for twenty-five of 29 patients. Study-level findings and limits: In blood sampled pretreatment, TCR clonality below the median predicted better survival.

Trimming cost V 0 bases and J 6 bases, with 9 bases left between them. Germline V gene sequence: CDR1 SGHTA, CDR2 FQGNSA. The CDR3 runs 14 residues. The repertoire was sequenced with immunoSEQ multiplex PCR; TCRdb's copy has only in-frame clones and lacks some. The sample carries 50,000 to 70,000 clones, over 75% recorded once. Stated time point: pretreatment peripheral blood. The clonotype was recovered from a man aged 70-80 years with urothelial cancer. This chain connects TRBV7-2 to TRBJ1-5; D is undetermined. The sample in question was PBMCs, obtained around atezolizumab (anti-PD-L1) treatment. In nucleotides, the CDR3 is TGTGCCAGCAGCTTAGCGGTCCGCGGTCAGCCCCAGCATTTT. This gives the protein CASSLAVRGQPQHF.